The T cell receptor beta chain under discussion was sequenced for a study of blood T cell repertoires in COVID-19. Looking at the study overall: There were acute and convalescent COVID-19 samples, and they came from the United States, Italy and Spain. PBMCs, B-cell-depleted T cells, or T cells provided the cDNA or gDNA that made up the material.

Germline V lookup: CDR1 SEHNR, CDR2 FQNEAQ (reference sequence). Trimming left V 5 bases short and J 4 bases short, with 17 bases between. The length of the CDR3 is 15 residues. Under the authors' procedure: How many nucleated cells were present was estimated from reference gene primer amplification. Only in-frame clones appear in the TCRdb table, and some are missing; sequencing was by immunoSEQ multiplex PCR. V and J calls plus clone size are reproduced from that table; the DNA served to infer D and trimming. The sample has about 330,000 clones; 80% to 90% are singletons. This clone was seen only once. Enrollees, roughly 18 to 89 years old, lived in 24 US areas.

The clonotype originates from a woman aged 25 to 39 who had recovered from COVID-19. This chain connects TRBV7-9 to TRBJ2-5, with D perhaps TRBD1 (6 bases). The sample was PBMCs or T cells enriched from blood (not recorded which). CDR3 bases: TGTGCCAGCAGCCAAAACAGGGTATGGGGAGAGACCCAGTACTTC. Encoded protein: CASSQNRVWGETQYF.